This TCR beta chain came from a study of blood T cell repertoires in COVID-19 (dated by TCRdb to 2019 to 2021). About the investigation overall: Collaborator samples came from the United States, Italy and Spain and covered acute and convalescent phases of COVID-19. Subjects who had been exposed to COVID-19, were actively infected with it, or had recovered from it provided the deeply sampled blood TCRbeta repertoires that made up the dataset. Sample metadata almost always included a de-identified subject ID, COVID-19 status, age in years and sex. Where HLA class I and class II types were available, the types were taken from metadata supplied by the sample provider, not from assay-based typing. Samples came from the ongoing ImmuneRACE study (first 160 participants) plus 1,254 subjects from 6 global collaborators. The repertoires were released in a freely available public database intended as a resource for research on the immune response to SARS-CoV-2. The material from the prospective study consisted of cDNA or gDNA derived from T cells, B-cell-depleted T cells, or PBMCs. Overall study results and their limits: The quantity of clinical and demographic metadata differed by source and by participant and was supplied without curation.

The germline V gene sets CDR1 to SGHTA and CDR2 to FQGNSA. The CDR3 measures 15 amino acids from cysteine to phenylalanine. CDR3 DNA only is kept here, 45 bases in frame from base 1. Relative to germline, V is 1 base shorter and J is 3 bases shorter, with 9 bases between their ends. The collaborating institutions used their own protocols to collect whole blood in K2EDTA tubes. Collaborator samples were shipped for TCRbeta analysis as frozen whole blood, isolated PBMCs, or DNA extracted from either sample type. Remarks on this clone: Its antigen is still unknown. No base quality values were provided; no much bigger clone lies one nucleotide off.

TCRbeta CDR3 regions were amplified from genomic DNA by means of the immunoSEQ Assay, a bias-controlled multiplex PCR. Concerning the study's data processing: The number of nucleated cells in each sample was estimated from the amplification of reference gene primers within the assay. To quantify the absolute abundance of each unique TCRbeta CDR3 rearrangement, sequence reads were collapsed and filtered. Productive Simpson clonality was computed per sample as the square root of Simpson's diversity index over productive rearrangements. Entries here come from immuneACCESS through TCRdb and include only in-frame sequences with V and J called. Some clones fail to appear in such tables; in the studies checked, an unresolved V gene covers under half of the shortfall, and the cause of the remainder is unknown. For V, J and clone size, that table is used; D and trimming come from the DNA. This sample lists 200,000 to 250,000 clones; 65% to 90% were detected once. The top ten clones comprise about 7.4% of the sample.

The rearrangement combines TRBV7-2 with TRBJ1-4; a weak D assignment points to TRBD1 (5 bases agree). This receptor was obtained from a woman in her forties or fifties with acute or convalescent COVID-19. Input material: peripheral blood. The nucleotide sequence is TGTGCCAGCAGCTTAGTAACAGGCCCTAATGAAAAACTGTTTTTT. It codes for CASSLVTGPNEKLFF.